This T cell receptor (beta chain) appears in the sequencing data of a study of cytomegalovirus exposure and HLA in healthy donors. About the research overall: An earlier analysis found around 100 million unique TCR beta sequences from about 179 million T cells. An early data release held 80 million or so unique TCRs from HLA-typed donors.

In the PCR, 60 Vbeta and 13 Jbeta primers were used. The assay was immunoSEQ multiplex PCR, and TCRdb's table has in-frame clones only and misses some. This sample's clone table lists about 79,000 clones. Study-level points and caveats: Across donors, most TCRs were seen rarely, yet some public ones were widespread.

The V and J ends lost 5 bases and 3 bases, in that order; junction bases with no gene match: 10. Germline V gives CDR1 MNHEY, CDR2 SMNVEV (reference sequence). CDR3 size: 15 residues. With respect to this clone: What it recognizes is unknown.

The sequence was collected from a man aged 25 to 40 in good health and CMV-seronegative. The chain combines TRBV27 with TRBJ2-7; 7 bases align to TRBD1. The specimen was PBMCs. The CDR3 DNA is TGTGCCAGCAGTCACCACAGGGGCCACCACTACGAGCAGTACTTC. This codes for CASSHHRGHHYEQYF.